This TCR beta chain stems from a study of T cell responses to AZD1222 COVID-19 vaccine. General study results and limits: Two doses of AZD1222 preceded a rise in Spike-specific TCR breadth and depth. Repertoire samples came only from after the peak T cell response. Nearly half of spike-specific TCRs reportedly target unmutated variant regions. Only a handful of AZD1222 recipients tested seropositive at baseline.

This table comes from immunoSEQ multiplex PCR, and its TCRdb copy is limited to in-frame clones, with some not included. The table includes around 140,000 clones, around nine tenths detected once. Concerning this clone: Its antigen is currently unknown.

V gave up 9 bases and J gave up 3 bases, with 18 bases separating them. The germline gives CDR1 MNHEY, CDR2 SVGAGI. This CDR3 region has 14 residues. The genes are TRBV6-5 and TRBJ2-7; possibly TRBD1 or TRBD2 for D (5 bases each). The sample here was peripheral blood, taken on day 0 of AZD1222 vaccination. This TCR was recovered from an adult in good health. This CDR3 is CASRGQHLIYEQYF. The CDR3 nucleotides are TGTGCCAGTCGGGGCCAGCACCTAATCTACGAGCAGTACTTC.